A single sample gave rise to the 29 T cell receptor beta chains below, sequenced in a study of T cell responses to AZD1222 COVID-19 vaccine. Assay used: immunoSEQ multiplex PCR; TCRdb lists only in-frame clones, some missing. Among fewer than 200,000 clones listed, around 90% were seen once. The sequencing used peripheral blood, collected on day 0 of AZD1222 vaccination. The source is an adult in good health.

The chain carries TRBV29-1 and TRBJ1-2; D is possibly TRBD1 (6 bases). Trimming shortened V by 5 bases and J by 3 bases, and 16 bases separated the two germline ends. The CDR3 is made up of 14 amino acids. The germline V gene encodes CDR1 SQVTM and CDR2 ANQGSEA. The CDR3 bases are TGCAGCGTTCCCAACAGGGTCGTGGACTATGGCTACACCTTC. Protein product: CSVPNRVVDYGYTF. The full variable domain, rest sourced from reference TRBV29-1 and TRBJ1-2, is SAVISQKPSRDICQRGTSLTIQCQVDSQVTMMFWYRQQPGQSLTLIATANQGSEATYESGFVIDKFPISRPNLTFSTLTVSNMSPEDSSIYLCSVPNRVVDYGYTFGSGTRLTVV.

The V call is TRBV7-8, the J call TRBJ1-5; D uncertain. Trimming removed 3 bases from V and 3 bases from J, with 12 bases in between. In germline, CDR1 is SGHVS, CDR2 FQNEAQ. The CDR3 length is 15 residues. Here the CDR3 reads CASSLTTSDNQPQHF. The CDR3 DNA sequence: TGTGCCAGCAGCTTGACGACAAGTGACAATCAGCCCCAGCATTTT.

In this sample, this clone turned up a few times. Additional DNA sequences in this sample encode the identical CDR3. The J gene is TRBJ2-1, the V gene TRBV14, with unresolved D. Germline V gives CDR1 SGHDN, CDR2 FVKESK. V dropped 1 base and J dropped 0 bases, with 1 base sitting between them. The CDR3 consists of 13 residues. The CDR3 DNA follows: TGTGCCAGCAGCCAAGGCTCCTACAATGAGCAGTTCTTC. Protein sequence: CASSQGSYNEQFF.

The chain uses TRBV6-5 and TRBJ1-1; D possibly corresponds to TRBD1 (5 bases). Trimming took off 7 bases at V and 5 bases at J, with 20 bases between the two ends. The CDR3 contains 15 residues. Germline CDR1 and CDR2: MNHEY and SVGAGI. The DNA of the CDR3 is TGTGCCAGCAAACCCGGCCGGCAGGGAGGGACTGAAGCTTTCTTT. It translates to CASKPGRQGGTEAFF.

This rearrangement joins TRBV5-1 to TRBJ2-1; D is uncertain. Germline V CDR1 and CDR2: SGHRS, YFSETQ. V shed 0 bases and J shed 8 bases, with 6 bases lying between them. The CDR3 covers 12 residues. CDR3 sequence reads: CASSLGWDEQFF. CDR3 coding DNA: TGCGCCAGCAGCTTGGGGTGGGATGAGCAGTTCTTC.

The chain has TRBV2 and TRBJ1-1, with 7 bases identical to TRBD1. CDR1 is SNHLY, CDR2 FYNNEI, per germline. The length of the CDR3 is 12 residues. With 9 bases clipped from V and 4 bases from J, the junction kept 5 bases outside the gene matches. For the CDR3, the DNA is TGTGCCAGTGAACAGGGGACCACTGAAGCTTTCTTT. Translation: CASEQGTTEAFF.

V and J are TRBV15 and TRBJ2-2; 10 positions agree with TRBD2. The length of the CDR3 is 15 residues. Germline CDR1 reads LNHNV; CDR2 reads YYDKDF (reference sequence). The J segment lost 7 bases and the V segment lost 0 bases, leaving 2 bases of the junction unmatched. The CDR3 sequence is CATSRDRLAGGELFF. CDR3 nucleotide sequence: TGTGCCACCAGCAGAGATCGACTAGCGGGCGGGGAGCTGTTTTTT.

The CDR3 reads CAWNVGETNTGELFF. In DNA form, the CDR3 reads TGTGCCTGGAATGTTGGGGAAACGAACACCGGGGAGCTGTTTTTT. This chain links TRBV30 with TRBJ2-2, with no clear D. V gave up 4 bases and J gave up 0 bases, with 12 bases separating them. Germline CDR1 reads GTSNPN; CDR2 reads SVGIG (reference sequence). The CDR3 length is 15 residues.

The chain couples TRBV6-5 to TRBJ1-1, with D tentatively TRBD1 (6 bases). CDR3 length: 14 residues. Germline loops: CDR1 MNHEY, CDR2 SVGAGI. Trimming pared 2 bases from V and 1 base from J, leaving 8 bases between. Here the CDR3 DNA reads TGTGCCAGCAGTTACGACAGGAGGAACACTGAAGCTTTCTTT. Translating it yields CASSYDRRNTEAFF.

The V gene is TRBV2, the J gene TRBJ1-5; TRBD1 agrees at 7 bases. The junction had 6 bases not matched to a gene; V was cut back by 4 bases and J by 3 bases. The CDR3 is 15 residues long. Per germline, CDR1 SNHLY and CDR2 FYNNEI. CDR3 coding DNA: TGTGCCAGCAGTGCGGGGACAGCCTTCAATCAGCCCCAGCATTTT. Protein sequence: CASSAGTAFNQPQHF.

This clone has only a few counts. This chain links TRBV5-1 with TRBJ2-7, with 11 nucleotides matching TRBD2. Unmatched junction bases numbered 16, after V lost 2 bases and J lost 3 bases. Germline values: CDR1 SGHRS, CDR2 YFSETQ. The CDR3 spans 19 residues. The CDR3, as DNA: TGCGCCAGCAGCTTCCCAATTGTGGCGACTAGCGGGACTTTCTACGAGCAGTACTTC. Translated, it gives CASSFPIVATSGTFYEQYF.

Remarks on this clone: Other DNA variants within this sample encode the same CDR3. The gene calls are TRBV14 and TRBJ2-7; D call uncertain. V was shortened by 1 base and J by 4 bases, with 2 bases between the two germline ends. The CDR3 has 11 residues. Germline loops: CDR1 SGHDN, CDR2 FVKESK. The CDR3 here is CASSQGYEQYF. Here the CDR3 DNA reads TGTGCCAGCAGCCAAGGATACGAGCAGTACTTC.

This sequence joins TRBV2 and TRBJ2-3, with TRBD1 matching over 9 bases. CDR3 length equals 15 residues. Looked up from germline, CDR1 is SNHLY and CDR2 is FYNNEI. V trimming: 4 bases; J trimming: 6 bases; junction bases outside the gene matches: 8. In DNA form, the CDR3 reads TGTGCCAGCAGTGGCACCGGGACAGGGAGGGATACGCAGTATTTT. Protein sequence: CASSGTGTGRDTQYF. The whole variable domain, filled in from reference TRBV2 and TRBJ2-3, reads EPEVTQTPSHQVTQMGQEVILRCVPISNHLYFYWYRQILGQKVEFLVSFYNNEISEKSEIFDDQFSVERPDGSNFTLKIRSTKLEDSAMYFCASSGTGTGRDTQYFGPGTRLTVL.

The CDR3 DNA follows: TGCGCCAGCAGCTTAGCGGACAGCCCAGGTAATGAGCAGTTCTTC. This translates into CASSLADSPGNEQFF. V gene TRBV5-1 combines with J gene TRBJ2-1; TRBD1 is a possible D gene (6 bases). The V gene's germline CDR1 is SGHRS and CDR2 YFSETQ. The CDR3 spans 15 residues. Trimming took 2 bases from V and 7 from J, leaving 16 bases between them.

V gene TRBV5-1 combines with J gene TRBJ2-2; D uncertain. The CDR3 consists of 14 residues. Per germline, CDR1 SGHRS and CDR2 YFSETQ. V shed 0 bases and J shed 1 base, with 4 bases lying between them. CDR3 sequence (DNA): TGCGCCAGCAGCTTGGGTAGGAACACCGGGGAGCTGTTTTTT. The encoded protein is CASSLGRNTGELFF. The full variable domain, with the rest looked up from reference TRBV5-1 and TRBJ2-2, is KAGVTQTPRYLIKTRGQQVTLSCSPISGHRSVSWYQQTPGQGLQFLFEYFSETQRNKGNFPGRFSGRQFSNSRSEMNVSTLELGDSALYLCASSLGRNTGELFFGEGSRLTVL.

The table lists this clone with a count of one. Here the CDR3 DNA reads TGCGCCAGCAGCTTGGAGGGAGGGGTTGAGCCCCAGCATTTT. Protein: CASSLEGGVEPQHF. This rearrangement joins TRBV5-1 to TRBJ1-5; perhaps TRBD1 as D (5 bases). The V and J ends lost 0 bases and 8 bases respectively, with 12 bases between them. Germline lookup yields CDR1 SGHRS and CDR2 YFSETQ. This CDR3 is 14 amino acids long.

J is TRBJ2-1 and V is TRBV3-1 (or the pseudogene TRBV3-2), with a tentative D call TRBD2 (5 bases). The V end was cut by 1 base, the J end by 2 bases, with 9 bases between. Germline lookup yields CDR1 LGHDT and CDR2 YNNKEL (reference sequence). The CDR3 consists of 15 residues. CDR3 region: CASSQVGGTYNEQFF. The CDR3 DNA reads as TGTGCCAGCAGCCAAGTCGGAGGAACCTACAATGAGCAGTTCTTC.

This rearrangement joins TRBV14 to TRBJ2-2, with unresolved D. CDR1 is SGHDN, CDR2 FVKESK, per germline. The CDR3 covers 15 residues. Between the trimmed V and J ends, which lost 4 bases and 5 bases, there was a span of 14 bases. This CDR3 reads CASSPRLLPTGELFF. The CDR3 bases are TGTGCCAGCAGCCCCCGACTCCTGCCTACCGGGGAGCTGTTTTTT.

The rearrangement links TRBV4-1 to TRBJ2-1; possibly TRBD2 for D (6 bases). CDR1 is MGHRA, CDR2 YSYEKL, per germline. The CDR3 has 12 residues. V shed 3 bases and J shed 8 bases, with 8 bases lying between them. CDR3 nucleotides: TGCGCCAGCAGCCATCGACTAGATGAGCAGTTCTTC. Protein product: CASSHRLDEQFF.

The chain employs TRBV19 and TRBJ2-5; D is perhaps TRBD2 (6 bases). Germline loops: CDR1 LNHDA, CDR2 SQIVND (reference sequence). The CDR3 length is 13 residues. V dropped 6 bases and J dropped 2 bases, with 10 bases sitting between them. The CDR3 DNA follows: TGTGCCAGTAGAGGTAGCGGTCAAGAGACCCAGTACTTC. Residues: CASRGSGQETQYF.

The rearrangement links TRBV7-9 to TRBJ2-2; TRBD2 agrees at 11 bases. From germline, CDR1 is SEHNR and CDR2 FQNEAQ (reference sequence). The CDR3 spans 18 residues. The trim removed 3 bases at V and 0 bases at J, leaving 6 bases unmatched. CDR3 DNA sequence: TGTGCCAGCAGCTTCCGACTAGCGGGAAACGCGAACACCGGGGAGCTGTTTTTT. Its protein is CASSFRLAGNANTGELFF.

This rearrangement joins TRBV4-2 to TRBJ1-2; a weak D match, TRBD1 (5 bases). V was cut by 4 bases and J by 2 bases, with 11 bases left in between. The CDR3 contains 14 residues. From germline, CDR1 is LGHNA and CDR2 YNFKEQ. The CDR3 is CASSPRGVNYGYTF. DNA of the CDR3: TGTGCCAGCAGCCCCCGAGGGGTCAACTATGGCTACACCTTC.

This clone was recorded once. The chain employs TRBV19 and TRBJ2-1; TRBD1 matches 7 bases. The length of the CDR3 is 14 residues. CDR1 LNHDA and CDR2 SQIVND come from the germline V gene (reference sequence). V trimming: 5 bases; J trimming: 9 bases; junction bases outside the gene matches: 10. This CDR3 reads CASSFDRAHAEQFF. DNA of the CDR3: TGTGCCAGTAGTTTTGACAGGGCCCACGCTGAGCAGTTCTTC.

This chain links TRBV13 with TRBJ1-2, with 10 bases that match TRBD1. CDR3 length equals 14 residues. V shed 5 bases and J 3 bases; nucleotides not matched to a gene: 3. CDR1 and CDR2 (germline): PRHDT, FYEKMQ (reference sequence). CDR3 sequence reads: CASSEGTGDYGYTF. In nucleotides, the CDR3 is TGTGCCAGCAGCGAAGGGACAGGGGACTATGGCTACACCTTC.

This rearrangement joins TRBV29-1 to TRBJ2-7; 7 bases are shared with TRBD1. CDR1 and CDR2 (germline): SQVTM, ANQGSEA. CDR3 length: 11 residues. V was clipped by 4 bases and J by 5 bases; unmatched bases: 2. CDR3 protein: CSVGDRNEQYF. The CDR3, as DNA: TGCAGCGTTGGGGACAGAAACGAGCAGTACTTC.

The gene calls are TRBV6-5 and TRBJ2-7; 9 positions match TRBD2. The V gene end was trimmed by 6 bases and the J gene end by 3 bases; junction bases not matched to a gene: 6. Germline CDR1 MNHEY, CDR2 SVGAGI. The CDR3 is 14 amino acids. The CDR3 region is CASSLAGRGYEQYF. CDR3 in DNA: TGTGCCAGCAGCCTAGCGGGACGGGGCTACGAGCAGTACTTC.

This sequence joins TRBV5-1 and TRBJ2-1; D perhaps matches TRBD1 (5 bases). Per germline, CDR1 SGHRS and CDR2 YFSETQ. The CDR3 consists of 15 residues. Between the trimmed V and J ends, which lost 0 bases and 1 base, there was a span of 8 bases. The CDR3 protein is CASSLGAGSYNEQFF. For the CDR3, the DNA is TGCGCCAGCAGCTTGGGGGCAGGGTCCTACAATGAGCAGTTCTTC.

The V and J genes are TRBV18 and TRBJ2-5, with unresolved D. Germline values: CDR1 KGHSH, CDR2 LQKENI. The CDR3 extends over 13 amino acids. V lost 3 bases and J 3 bases, leaving 8 bases between the germline ends. In DNA, the CDR3 is TGTGCCAGCTCACCCCGTAACAAAGAGACCCAGTACTTC. Protein: CASSPRNKETQYF.

The rearrangement joins TRBV10-1 to TRBJ2-1, with TRBD1 matching over 8 bases. V trimming: 6 bases; J trimming: 7 bases; junction bases outside the gene matches: 17. Germline V CDR1 and CDR2: WNHNN, SYGVQD (reference sequence). The CDR3 spans 17 residues. The CDR3 sequence: CASSLEPGTGIRNEQFF. The CDR3 coding sequence is TGCGCCAGCAGCCTAGAGCCCGGGACAGGTATTCGGAATGAGCAGTTCTTC.